This T cell receptor (beta chain) was sequenced in a study of blood T cell repertoires in COVID-19 (TCRdb year 2020). The study in broad terms: The collaborator samples originated in the United States, Italy and Spain and spanned the acute and convalescent phases of COVID-19. The material from the prospective study consisted of cDNA or gDNA derived from T cells, B-cell-depleted T cells, or PBMCs. Deeply sampled blood TCRbeta repertoires from subjects exposed to, actively infected with, or recovered from COVID-19 were included in the dataset. The repertoires were made available in a free public database intended to serve as a resource for research on the immune response to SARS-CoV-2. The samples were drawn from two sources: the first 160 participants of the ongoing ImmuneRACE study, and approximately 1,300 subjects contributed by 6 global collaborators. A de-identified subject ID, COVID-19 status, age in years and sex were almost always included in the sample metadata. Where available, HLA class I and class II types were obtained from metadata supplied by the sample provider rather than from assay-based typing. What the research found in general, with its limitations: The amount of clinical and demographic metadata varied by source and participant and was provided uncurated.

TCRbeta CDR3 regions were amplified from genomic DNA using the immunoSEQ Assay, a bias-controlled multiplex PCR. On the study's bioinformatics: The number of nucleated cells in each sample was estimated from the amplification of reference gene primers within the assay. Sequence reads were collapsed and filtered to measure the absolute abundance of every unique TCRbeta CDR3 rearrangement. For each sample, productive Simpson clonality was calculated as the square root of Simpson's diversity index over productive rearrangements. The source is immuneACCESS, and TCRdb retained only in-frame sequences with V and J called. Part of the clones is not carried over; for the studies checked, unresolved V genes explain less than half of this, and the remainder is unexplained. V, J and clone size were drawn from that table, and D and trimming were deduced from the DNA. In this sample the table shows 200,000 to 250,000 clones, around four fifths of which occur a single time. The leading ten clones occupy about 5.6% of the sample.

Including the terminal cysteine and phenylalanine, the CDR3 comprises 17 residues. Just CDR3 DNA is preserved here, 51 bases in frame from base 1. At the junction V is shortened by 2 bases and J by 5 bases; bases outside the gene matches: 11. According to the germline V gene, CDR1 reads SGHTA and CDR2 reads FQGNSA. Concerning this clone: The antigen it recognizes is unknown. No much larger clonotype is one base removed from it; base qualities were not supplied.

At one collaborating source in Seattle, patients were enrolled during active infection and were followed longitudinally through the course of disease. The collaborating institutions used their own protocols to collect whole blood in K2EDTA tubes. For TCRbeta analysis, collaborators shipped samples as frozen whole blood, isolated PBMCs, or DNA extracted from either of those sample types. The source of this sequence is a woman between 65 and 79 years old with COVID-19, enrolled during active disease. The specimen sequenced was peripheral blood. Recombination connected TRBV7-2 to TRBJ1-4, and 7 bases in between align with TRBD1. Here is the DNA: TGTGCCAGCAGCTTATATTCCGGGTCAGGGGGGAATGAAAAACTGTTTTTT. It encodes CASSLYSGSGGNEKLFF.